Following are 23 T cell receptor beta chains from one sample sequenced in a study of cytomegalovirus exposure and HLA in healthy donors. This PCR relied on a set of 60 Vbeta primers and 13 Jbeta primers. The repertoire was sequenced with immunoSEQ multiplex PCR; TCRdb's copy has only in-frame clones and lacks some. The repertoire has under 200,000 clones, 65% to 70% of them found once; the top ten carry roughly 4.1%. The specimen sequenced was PBMCs. Every receptor here comes from a woman aged 18 to 35 in good health and CMV-seropositive.

Details on this clone: At one boundary the junction diverges from the germline segment, which might be a read error. V and J are TRBV6-1 and TRBJ1-2, with 9 bases aligning to TRBD1. This CDR3 spans 13 amino acids. The germline CDR1 and CDR2 sequences are MNHNS and SASEGT. The CDR3 spells CASSAGGTGRWAF. CDR3 nucleotides: TGTGCCAGCAGCGCAGGGGGGACAGGGAGGTGGGCCTTC.

J is TRBJ1-3 and V is TRBV27, with D tentatively TRBD1 (6 bases). The CDR3 length is 14 residues. CDR1 MNHEY and CDR2 SMNVEV come from the germline V gene (reference sequence). The V and J ends lost 6 bases and 0 bases respectively, with 9 bases between them. As DNA, the CDR3 is TGTGCCAGCAGACCACAGGGCTCTGGAAACACCATATATTTT. Translated: CASRPQGSGNTIYF.

The chain is built from TRBV30 and TRBJ2-3, with 14 nucleotides matching TRBD2. V was clipped by 5 bases and J by 1 base; unmatched bases: 8. This CDR3 comprises 17 residues. In germline, CDR1 is GTSNPN, CDR2 SVGIG (reference sequence). CDR3 amino acids: CAWGLAGGPWGTDTQYF. The CDR3 DNA reads TGTGCCTGGGGACTAGCGGGAGGCCCTTGGGGCACAGATACGCAGTATTTT. The full variable domain, completed using reference TRBV30 and TRBJ2-3, is SQTIHQWPATLVQPVGSPLSLECTVEGTSNPNLYWYRQAAGRGLQLLFYSVGIGQISSEVPQNLSASRPQDRQFILSSKKLLLSDSGFYLCAWGLAGGPWGTDTQYFGPGTRLTVL.

The rearrangement links TRBV9 to TRBJ2-7, with D possibly being TRBD2 (5 bases). This CDR3 contains 12 residues. V was shortened by 3 bases and J by 4 bases, with 8 bases between the two germline ends. The germline CDR1 and CDR2 sequences are SGDLS and YYNGEE. The CDR3 DNA sequence: TGTGCCAGCAGCGCAACTAGTTACGAGCAGTACTTC. Its protein product is CASSATSYEQYF.

V gene TRBV2 combines with J gene TRBJ2-3; 10 bases agree with TRBD2. The CDR3 contains 15 residues. Trimming removed 6 bases from V and 1 base from J; junction bases left unmatched: 4. CDR1 is SNHLY, CDR2 FYNNEI, per germline. The CDR3: CASRDSGGRTDTQYF. CDR3 sequence (DNA): TGTGCCAGCAGGGATAGCGGGGGGCGCACAGATACGCAGTATTTT.

This clone was detected only a few times. This chain links TRBV4-1 with TRBJ2-2, with 10 positions matching TRBD2. With V trimmed by 3 bases and J by 2 bases, 12 bases remained unmatched. Looked up from germline, CDR1 is MGHRA and CDR2 is YSYEKL. The CDR3 sequence is 19 residues long. The CDR3 nucleotides are TGCGCCAGCAGCCATATAGCGGGAGGAGGAGGGAGAAACACCGGGGAGCTGTTTTTT. It codes for CASSHIAGGGGRNTGELFF.

The CDR3 protein is CASSQLAAGGSRGFNQPQHF. Written as DNA, the CDR3 is TGCGCCAGCAGTCAATTGGCTGCAGGGGGCTCTAGGGGTTTCAATCAGCCCCAGCATTTT. This chain links TRBV23-1 with TRBJ1-5; 8 bases match TRBD1. TRBV23-1 is annotated as an ORF whose role is uncertain. V lost 1 base and J lost 3; bases outside the gene matches: 17. The CDR3 spans 20 residues.

The chain carries TRBV11-2 and TRBJ1-1; the match to TRBD1 covers 8 bases. CDR1 is SGHAT and CDR2 is FQNNGV in the germline V gene. Trimming at V came to 8 bases and at J to 3 bases, leaving 8 bases not matched to a gene. This CDR3 has 14 amino acids. The CDR3 loop is CASQRIQGDTEAFF. CDR3 nucleotides: TGTGCCAGCCAGAGGATACAGGGGGACACTGAAGCTTTCTTT.

This chain uses TRBV5-1 with TRBJ2-7; D gene ambiguous. The CDR3 has 13 residues. CDR1 SGHRS and CDR2 YFSETQ come from the germline V gene. V was trimmed by 0 bases and J by 3 bases, leaving 7 bases between them. The CDR3 sequence is CASSLAGFYEQYF. Written as DNA, the CDR3 is TGCGCCAGCAGCTTGGCCGGTTTCTACGAGCAGTACTTC.

The CDR3 protein is CASSQDGAGGPSEQFF. The CDR3 bases are TGCGCCAGCAGCCAAGATGGGGCGGGGGGGCCGTCCGAGCAGTTCTTC. The gene calls are TRBV4-1 and TRBJ2-1; TRBD2 agrees at 9 bases. The CDR3 extends over 16 amino acids. The junction had 10 bases not matched to a gene; V was cut back by 0 bases and J by 10 bases. Germline CDR1 and CDR2: MGHRA and YSYEKL.

The rearrangement uses TRBV5-5 and TRBJ2-7; the D gene is possibly TRBD2 (6 bases). CDR1 SGHKS and CDR2 YYEKEE come from the germline V gene (reference sequence). V was shortened by 0 bases and J by 5 bases, with 12 bases between the two germline ends. The CDR3 totals 14 residues. CDR3 nucleotide sequence: TGTGCCAGCAGCTTGGTAGCTAGCGTTGACGAGCAGTACTTC. This codes for CASSLVASVDEQYF.

V and J are TRBV6-1 and TRBJ1-1; D is perhaps TRBD1 (5 bases). Trimming removed 4 bases at V and 5 bases at J, with 14 bases between. CDR3 size: 14 residues. The germline V gene encodes CDR1 MNHNS and CDR2 SASEGT. CDR3 protein: CASSAFGGRTEAFF. CDR3 DNA sequence: TGTGCCAGCAGTGCGTTCGGGGGGAGAACTGAAGCTTTCTTT.

The rearrangement uses TRBV4-2 and TRBJ2-7; 7 nucleotides match TRBD2. Germline V gene sequence: CDR1 LGHNA, CDR2 YNFKEQ. The J segment lost 4 bases and the V segment lost 3 bases, leaving 6 bases of the junction unmatched. The CDR3 contains 14 residues. The CDR3 DNA reads TGTGCCAGCAGCCAGGGACTAAATTTATACGAGCAGTACTTC. This gives the protein CASSQGLNLYEQYF.

V is TRBV5-5 and J is TRBJ1-3; the D is unclear. The CDR3 covers 14 residues. The V gene's germline CDR1 is SGHKS and CDR2 YYEKEE (reference sequence). Trimming removed 0 bases at V and 1 base at J, with 5 bases between. The CDR3 DNA follows: TGTGCCAGCAGCTTGGAAGCGTCTGGAAACACCATATATTTT. Its protein product is CASSLEASGNTIYF.

This clone occurred a few times. This sequence joins TRBV10-3 and TRBJ2-2; possibly TRBD1 for D (6 bases). V lost 0 bases and J lost 0, with 11 bases in between. In germline, CDR1 is ENHRY, CDR2 SYGVKD. There are 17 residues in the CDR3. DNA of the CDR3: TGTGCCATCAGTGAGTCGATGGGGGCTTCGAACACCGGGGAGCTGTTTTTT. It encodes CAISESMGASNTGELFF.

This chain links TRBV29-1 with TRBJ1-1; a possible D gene is TRBD1 (5 bases). The V and J ends lost 6 bases and 10 bases respectively, with 12 bases between them. The CDR3 is made up of 10 amino acids. Germline V gives CDR1 SQVTM, CDR2 ANQGSEA. CDR3 bases: TGCAGCGTATCGACAGCCCTAGCTTTCTTT. Residues: CSVSTALAFF.

The chain couples TRBV18 to TRBJ2-1, with 7 nucleotides matching TRBD2. Germline CDR1 and CDR2: KGHSH and LQKENI. V dropped 3 bases and J dropped 0; count of bases not matched to a gene: 5. The CDR3 is 16 amino acids. The CDR3: CASSPPGGASYNEQFF. DNA of the CDR3: TGTGCCAGCTCACCCCCGGGGGGAGCCTCCTACAATGAGCAGTTCTTC.

This clone was found a few times. The rearrangement joins TRBV30 to TRBJ2-7; D gene uncertain. The CDR3 length is 14 residues. Trimming removed 0 bases at V and 5 bases at J, with 14 bases between. Germline lookup yields CDR1 GTSNPN and CDR2 SVGIG (reference sequence). The CDR3 is CAWSVRPLGDEQYF. CDR3 nucleotides: TGTGCCTGGAGTGTCCGCCCTCTAGGCGACGAGCAGTACTTC.

The chain employs TRBV5-1 and TRBJ2-1, with D unresolved. The length of the CDR3 is 15 residues. Trimming stripped 0 bases from V and 0 bases from J, with 7 bases between. Germline values: CDR1 SGHRS, CDR2 YFSETQ. CDR3 DNA sequence: TGCGCCAGCAGCTTGGCCTGGAGCTCCTACAATGAGCAGTTCTTC. Translated: CASSLAWSSYNEQFF.

The V gene is TRBV11-2, the J gene TRBJ2-1; D might be TRBD2 (5 bases). Trimming cost V 0 bases and J 8 bases, with 11 bases left between them. Germline-derived CDR1 and CDR2 are SGHAT and FQNNGV. The CDR3 consists of 14 residues. The chain's CDR3 is CASSLEASLDEQFF. CDR3 bases: TGTGCCAGCAGCTTAGAAGCTAGCCTTGATGAGCAGTTCTTC.

The chain employs TRBV7-3 and TRBJ2-1; 10 bases map to TRBD2. The CDR3 runs to 17 residues. Looked up from germline, CDR1 is SGHTA and CDR2 is FQGTGA. The V gene end was trimmed by 1 base and the J gene end by 2 bases; junction bases not matched to a gene: 5. CDR3 DNA sequence: TGTGCCAGCAGCTTAAGACGGCTAGCGGGGGCCTACAATGAGCAGTTCTTC. Protein: CASSLRRLAGAYNEQFF.

The V call is TRBV6-1, the J call TRBJ1-2; no firm D call. CDR3 length equals 12 residues. The V and J ends lost 6 bases and 10 bases respectively, with 15 bases between them. Looked up from germline, CDR1 is MNHNS and CDR2 is SASEGT. In DNA form, the CDR3 reads TGTGCCAGCAGACGGGATACCCATATCTACACCTTC. Translating gives CASRRDTHIYTF.

V is TRBV6-1 and J is TRBJ2-6, with TRBD1 matching over 7 bases. V was pared by 2 bases and J by 2 bases, with 15 bases of the junction left unmatched. There are 20 residues in the CDR3. The germline CDR1 and CDR2 sequences are MNHNS and SASEGT. The CDR3 DNA sequence: TGTGCCAGCAGTGAAAGCTTCGTCAGACAGGGATGGCCTGGGGCCAACGTCCTGACTTTC. Amino acid sequence: CASSESFVRQGWPGANVLTF.